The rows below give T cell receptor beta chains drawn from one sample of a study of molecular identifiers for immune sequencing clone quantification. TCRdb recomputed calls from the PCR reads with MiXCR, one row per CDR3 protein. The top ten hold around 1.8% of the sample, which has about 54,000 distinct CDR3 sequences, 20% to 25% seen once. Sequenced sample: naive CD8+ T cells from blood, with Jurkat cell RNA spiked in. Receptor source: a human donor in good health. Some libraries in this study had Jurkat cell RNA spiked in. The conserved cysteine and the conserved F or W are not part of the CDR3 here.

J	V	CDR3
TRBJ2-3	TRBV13	ASSPSLEDDTDTQY
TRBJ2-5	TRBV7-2	ASVPETQY
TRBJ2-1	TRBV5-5	ASSLAIYNEQF
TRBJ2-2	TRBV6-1	ASTPETYTGELF
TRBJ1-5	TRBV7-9	ASSLSVLGTTHSNQPQH
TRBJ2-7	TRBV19	ASSLQGSAGSEQY
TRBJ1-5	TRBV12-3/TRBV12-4	ASRKGEGDQPQH
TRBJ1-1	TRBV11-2	ASSLTGYLNTEAF
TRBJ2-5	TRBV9	ASSASRAEFQETQY
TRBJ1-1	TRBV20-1	SARHRDVAEAF
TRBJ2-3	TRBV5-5	ASSLEGGVSTDTQY
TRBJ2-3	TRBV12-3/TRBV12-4	ASSFSSNTDTQY
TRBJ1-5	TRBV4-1	ASSQDVGVTGNQRQH
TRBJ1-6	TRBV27	ASSWGVDGGNPPLH
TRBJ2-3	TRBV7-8	ASSLVGTDTQY
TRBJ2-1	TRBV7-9	ASSPRQQEGDEQF
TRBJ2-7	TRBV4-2	ASSQEIGKSSYEQY
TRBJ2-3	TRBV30	ARTPGQGTDTQY
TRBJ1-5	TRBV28	ATGRDDGSNQPQH
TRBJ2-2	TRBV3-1	ASSQGTGPGELF
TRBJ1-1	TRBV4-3	ASSQDDRTEAF
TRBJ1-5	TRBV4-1	ASSQDGLSNQPQH
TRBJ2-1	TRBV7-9	ASSSRTGAEYNEQF
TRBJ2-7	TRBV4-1	ASSPDRGGEQY
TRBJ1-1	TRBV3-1	ASSPSPSTEAF
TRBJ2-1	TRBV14	ASSQGTGVYNEQF
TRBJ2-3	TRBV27	ASSLITGGADTDTQY
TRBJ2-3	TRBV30	AWSAGTSTDTQY
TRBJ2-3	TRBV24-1	ATSGFGTSTDTQY
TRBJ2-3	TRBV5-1	ASSTPTGTVTLRSANTQY
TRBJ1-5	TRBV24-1	ATGDLDSNQPQH
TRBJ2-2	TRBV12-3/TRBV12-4	ASSLQGMELF
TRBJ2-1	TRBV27	ASSPTRAGSEQF
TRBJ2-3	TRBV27	ASSLGLGDTQY
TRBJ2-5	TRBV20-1	SARDGFYGTPQETQY
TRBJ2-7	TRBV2	ASSDRVSSYEQY
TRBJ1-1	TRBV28	ATSLNTEAF
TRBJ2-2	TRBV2	ASSETGRHLRLELF
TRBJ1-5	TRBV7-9	ASSLGRDQPQH
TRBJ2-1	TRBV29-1	SAHRPGAPGYGEQF
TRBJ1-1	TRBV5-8	ASSLATEAF
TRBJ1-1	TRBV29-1	SVLLTTEAL